Given below is one T cell receptor (beta chain) in context. Its antigen is still unknown. The data originate from a study of cytomegalovirus exposure and HLA in healthy donors. It was with 60 Vbeta and 13 Jbeta primers that the PCR ran. Assay used: immunoSEQ multiplex PCR; TCRdb lists only in-frame clones, some missing. Of around 250,000 clones in the sample, about 80% were seen once. The CDR3 spans 11 residues. Study findings and constraints: Immune exposure information available was restricted to CMV serostatus. Within an earlier analysis, most TCR beta V segments proved productive either about 87% or about 30% of the time.

Regarding donors, all were healthy bone marrow donors. This sequence originates from a woman aged 60 to 75 in good health and CMV-seropositive. V usage is TRBV21-1 and J usage is TRBJ1-2. TRBV21-1 is described as a pseudogene. Sequencing was done on a sample of PBMCs. The CDR3 protein is CARGVIYGYTF. Here the CDR3 DNA reads TGTGCCAGAGGAGTTATCTATGGCTACACCTTC.